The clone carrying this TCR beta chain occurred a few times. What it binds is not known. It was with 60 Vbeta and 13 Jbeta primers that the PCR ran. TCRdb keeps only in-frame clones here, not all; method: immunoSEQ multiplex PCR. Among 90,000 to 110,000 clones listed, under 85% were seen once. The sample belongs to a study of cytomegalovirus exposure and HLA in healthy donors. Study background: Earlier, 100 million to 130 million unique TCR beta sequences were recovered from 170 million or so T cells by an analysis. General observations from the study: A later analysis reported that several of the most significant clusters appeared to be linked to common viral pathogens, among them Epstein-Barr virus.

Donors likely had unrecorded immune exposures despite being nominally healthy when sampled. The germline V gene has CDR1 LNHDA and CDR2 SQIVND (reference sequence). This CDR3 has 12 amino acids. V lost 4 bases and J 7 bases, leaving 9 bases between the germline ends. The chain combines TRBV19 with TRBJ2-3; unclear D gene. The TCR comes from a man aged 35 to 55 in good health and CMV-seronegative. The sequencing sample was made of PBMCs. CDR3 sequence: CASSTSGNTQYF. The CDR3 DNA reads TGTGCCAGTAGTACCTCAGGCAATACGCAGTATTTT.